This T cell receptor beta chain was identified in a study of blood T cell repertoires in COVID-19. Study details: Sources were T cells, B-cell-depleted T cells, or PBMCs; the material itself was cDNA or gDNA.

Concerning this clone: One end of the junction is discordant with germline, which a read error may explain.

There are 12 residues in the CDR3. Per germline, CDR1 MDHEN and CDR2 SYDVKM. In the original workflow: Amplification of reference gene primers provided the estimated nucleated cell counts. The repertoire was sequenced with immunoSEQ multiplex PCR; TCRdb's copy has only in-frame clones and lacks some. V and J calls and clone size are given by that table; D and trimming were obtained from the DNA. This table holds some 90,000 clones, about 91% found once. The rearrangement uses TRBV28 and TRBJ2-5; D is undetermined. Sequencing used peripheral blood. The receptor was isolated from a woman aged 80 or over with active COVID-19. The CDR3 region is CASSVQMGEADF. CDR3 DNA sequence: TGTGCCAGCAGTGTCCAGATGGGTGAGGCAGACTTC.